The source of this TCR beta chain is a study of T cell changes during pregnancy in multiple sclerosis. Using immunoSEQ multiplex PCR, the repertoire was profiled, and TCRdb retains in-frame clones only, with some absent. The sample carries nearly 50,000 clones, roughly 94% recorded once. Per the germline V gene, CDR1 is WNHNN and CDR2 is SYGVQD (reference sequence). CDR3 length equals 14 residues. The ends were cut back, 10 bases at V and 5 bases at J, with 20 bases in the middle. The TCR was taken from a female donor with multiple sclerosis, enrolled in a pregnancy study. The sample in question was CD4+ T cells from peripheral blood mononuclear cells, obtained in the first trimester of pregnancy. The chain employs TRBV10-1 and TRBJ2-5; D perhaps matches TRBD1 (6 bases). CDR3 nucleotides: TGCGCCACCGGGGAAGGGGGAATGAGCGAGACCCAGTACTTC. Translation gives CATGEGGMSETQYF.